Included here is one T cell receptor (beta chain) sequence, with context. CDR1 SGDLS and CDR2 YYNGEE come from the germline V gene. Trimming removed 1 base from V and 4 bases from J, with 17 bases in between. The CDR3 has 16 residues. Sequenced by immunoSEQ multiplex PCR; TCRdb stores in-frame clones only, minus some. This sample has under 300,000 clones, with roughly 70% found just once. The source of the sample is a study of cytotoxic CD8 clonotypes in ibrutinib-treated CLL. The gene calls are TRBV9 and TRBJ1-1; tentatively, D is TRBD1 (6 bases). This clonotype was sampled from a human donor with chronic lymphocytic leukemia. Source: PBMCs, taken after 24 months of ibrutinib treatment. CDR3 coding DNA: TGTGCCAGCAGCGTATCTGCAGGGGCCGGCGGCACTGAAGCTTTCTTT. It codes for CASSVSAGAGGTEAFF.